The 30 T cell receptor beta chains below all came from one sample that was sequenced in a study of cytomegalovirus exposure and HLA in healthy donors (TCRdb year 2017). The library was built by means of the immunoSEQ multiplex PCR assay. The multiplex PCR relied on a mix of 60 forward primers for TCR Vbeta segments and 13 reverse primers for TCR Jbeta segments. TCRdb's version of the immuneACCESS table is confined to in-frame rearrangements and falls short of the full clone set. An unresolved V gene accounts for under half of the shortfall where checked; the remainder is of unknown origin. This sample holds over 100,000 clones; approximately 73% were observed only once. The top ten constitute under 10% of the sample. Sequencing was performed on PBMCs. The receptors were sampled from a middle-aged man in good health and CMV-seronegative.

The sample holds a few counts of this clone. The chain recombines TRBV4-1 with TRBJ2-7, with D maybe TRBD1 (6 bases). The CDR3 has 14 amino acids. V dropped 0 bases and J dropped 3 bases, with 9 bases sitting between them. In germline, CDR1 is MGHRA, CDR2 YSYEKL. CDR3 in DNA: TGCGCCAGCAGCCAAGATAGGGGGATCTACGAGCAGTACTTC. It is translated as CASSQDRGIYEQYF.

This clone showed up just a few times. The genes are TRBV7-2 and TRBJ2-5; 12 nucleotides agree with TRBD2. V was clipped by 7 bases and J by 4 bases; unmatched bases: 7. Germline-derived CDR1 and CDR2 are SGHTA and FQGNSA. This CDR3 has 15 amino acids. CDR3 in DNA: TGTGCCAGCATCCCTAGCGGGGGGGCCTTAGAGACCCAGTACTTC. Its protein product is CASIPSGGALETQYF.

V gene TRBV9 combines with J gene TRBJ2-1; 12 nucleotides match TRBD2. J gave up 8 bases and V 0 bases, and 6 bases lay outside the gene matches. This CDR3 region has 16 residues. Germline lookup yields CDR1 SGDLS and CDR2 YYNGEE. CDR3 protein: CASSVGPSGGAYEQFF. The CDR3 DNA sequence: TGTGCCAGCAGCGTAGGCCCTAGCGGGGGGGCCTATGAGCAGTTCTTC.

The CDR3 loop is CASSATGRISYEQYF. DNA for the CDR3: TGTGCCAGCAGTGCGACAGGGAGGATCTCCTACGAGCAGTACTTC. This chain links TRBV6-1 with TRBJ2-7; weak D call: TRBD1 (7 bases). CDR1 and CDR2 (germline): MNHNS, SASEGT. V was cut by 4 bases and J by 0 bases, with 13 bases left in between. This CDR3 has 15 amino acids.

The CDR3 region is CAISEYGQGYGYTF. The CDR3 DNA is TGTGCCATCAGTGAGTATGGACAGGGCTATGGCTACACCTTC. This sequence joins TRBV10-3 and TRBJ1-2, with 8 bases that match TRBD1. This CDR3 spans 14 amino acids. V lost 1 base, J lost 4 bases, and 2 bases stayed unmatched. Per germline, CDR1 ENHRY and CDR2 SYGVKD.

V usage is TRBV6-4 and J usage is TRBJ2-3; 8 positions agree with TRBD2. Losses at the gene ends were 2 bases for V and 5 bases for J; bases not matched to a gene: 6. The germline CDR1 and CDR2 sequences are MRHNA and SNTAGT. CDR3 length: 15 amino acids. CDR3 residues: CASSDRRGVVDTQYF. In nucleotides, the CDR3 is TGTGCCAGCAGTGACCGGCGGGGGGTTGTAGATACGCAGTATTTT.

The chain links TRBV19 to TRBJ1-5, with D perhaps TRBD1 (5 bases). The V gene's germline CDR1 is LNHDA and CDR2 SQIVND (reference sequence). Trimming left V 5 bases short and J 7 bases short, with 12 bases between. CDR3 length equals 13 residues. In DNA, the CDR3 is TGTGCCAGTAGTTCGGGTCAGGGACAGCCCCAGCATTTT. This codes for CASSSGQGQPQHF.

V usage is TRBV6-1 and J usage is TRBJ1-6; possibly TRBD1 for D (6 bases). Germline assignment: CDR1 MNHNS and CDR2 SASEGT. Trimming took 3 bases from V and 0 from J, leaving 9 bases between them. This CDR3 contains 16 residues. The CDR3 is CASSDGQHSYNSPLHF. In DNA form, the CDR3 reads TGTGCCAGCAGTGATGGACAGCACTCCTATAATTCACCCCTCCACTTT.

The CDR3: CASSPIYRAGELFF. The CDR3 nucleotides read TGTGCCAGCAGCCCGATATATCGAGCCGGGGAGCTGTTTTTT. V gene TRBV28 combines with J gene TRBJ2-2; D call uncertain. The CDR3 is 14 amino acids. Germline V lookup: CDR1 MDHEN, CDR2 SYDVKM. V lost 6 bases to trimming and J lost 6 bases, with 14 bases between them.

The V gene is TRBV19, the J gene TRBJ2-7; D might be TRBD1 (5 bases). CDR3 size: 15 residues. V was pared by 1 base and J by 5 bases, with 15 bases between. Per germline, CDR1 LNHDA and CDR2 SQIVND (reference sequence). As DNA, the CDR3 is TGTGCCAGTAGTATAGCAGGGTCTGTGAACGACGAGCAGTACTTC. Amino acids: CASSIAGSVNDEQYF.

The J gene is TRBJ2-7, the V gene TRBV11-3; TRBD1 might be the D (5 bases). This CDR3 region has 16 residues. V was shortened by 5 bases and J by 7 bases, with 24 bases between the two germline ends. Germline lookup yields CDR1 SGHNT and CDR2 YENEEA. The CDR3: CASSPLSYPQGGEQYF. The CDR3 DNA reads as TGTGCCAGCAGCCCCCTGAGTTATCCCCAGGGTGGTGAGCAGTACTTC.

This clone was seen only a few times. The chain couples TRBV6-5 to TRBJ2-1; 7 nucleotides line up with TRBD1. Germline-derived CDR1 and CDR2 are MNHEY and SVGAGI. The CDR3 extends over 14 amino acids. V was pared by 5 bases and J by 5 bases, with 6 bases of the junction left unmatched. DNA of the CDR3: TGTGCCAGCAGTCGGACAGGAACAAACAATGAGCAGTTCTTC. It yields the protein CASSRTGTNNEQFF.

The chain joins TRBV29-1 to TRBJ2-7; 7 positions match TRBD1. The CDR3 runs 12 residues. V was pared by 7 bases and J by 5 bases, with 8 bases of the junction left unmatched. CDR1 is SQVTM, CDR2 ANQGSEA, per germline. CDR3 sequence reads: CSATNRGHEQYF. The CDR3 DNA sequence: TGCAGCGCCACCAACAGGGGCCACGAGCAGTACTTC.

The genes are TRBV19 and TRBJ2-7; 8 positions match TRBD1. The V gene's germline CDR1 is LNHDA and CDR2 SQIVND (reference sequence). V lost 5 bases to trimming and J lost 4 bases; unmatched junction nucleotides: 10. The CDR3 consists of 15 residues. The chain's CDR3 is CASSFSRDRWYEQYF. The CDR3 nucleotides are TGTGCCAGTAGTTTTTCCCGGGACAGGTGGTACGAGCAGTACTTC.

The chain links TRBV5-1 to TRBJ2-2; 9 positions agree with TRBD1. CDR1 and CDR2 from the germline V gene are SGHRS and YFSETQ. After removal of 3 bases from V and 6 bases from J, the junction contained 6 bases not matched to a gene. The CDR3 has 15 amino acids. As DNA, the CDR3 is TGCGCCAGCAGCTCGGACAGGGGTGTCGCCGGGGAGCTGTTTTTT. It specifies CASSSDRGVAGELFF.

This clone was found once. The rearrangement uses TRBV9 and TRBJ2-1; 8 bases are shared with TRBD2. Unmatched junction bases numbered 15, after V lost 0 bases and J lost 4 bases. The CDR3 runs to 19 residues. Germline V gene lookup returns CDR1 SGDLS and CDR2 YYNGEE. This chain's CDR3 is CASSVVLRRTGTRYNEQFF. The CDR3 nucleotides are TGTGCCAGCAGCGTAGTCCTGCGACGGACCGGGACTAGGTACAATGAGCAGTTCTTC.

The chain employs TRBV5-4 and TRBJ2-5; D not resolved. TRBJ2-7 explains the end of the DNA better; the J call may be wrong. In germline, CDR1 is SGHNT, CDR2 YYREEE (reference sequence). The CDR3 is 12 amino acids. CDR3 DNA: TGTGCCAGCAGCTTCCTGACAACCGAGCAGTACTTC. Translating gives CASSFLTTEQYF.

The V gene is TRBV12-5, the J gene TRBJ1-1, with a weak D call TRBD1 (5 bases). V lost 0 bases to trimming and J lost 1 base, with 12 bases between them. This CDR3 comprises 16 residues. The germline CDR1 and CDR2 sequences are LGHNT and FRNRAP. The CDR3 DNA follows: TGTGCTAGTGGTTTGGTATACCCCGGGGGGAACACTGAAGCTTTCTTT. This gives the protein CASGLVYPGGNTEAFF.

The chain combines TRBV6-1 with TRBJ1-6; 7 bases map to TRBD1. With 3 bases clipped from V and 8 bases from J, the junction kept 7 bases outside the gene matches. This CDR3 has 15 residues. Germline V gives CDR1 MNHNS, CDR2 SASEGT. The CDR3 DNA follows: TGTGCCAGCAGTGATATGGGACAGACGCATTCACCCCTCCACTTT. Protein product: CASSDMGQTHSPLHF.

This rearrangement joins TRBV6-5 to TRBJ2-7; 12 bases fit TRBD1. The CDR3 is 15 amino acids. V dropped 4 bases and J dropped 3; count of bases not matched to a gene: 4. The germline CDR1 and CDR2 sequences are MNHEY and SVGAGI. The CDR3 DNA sequence: TGTGCCAGCAGTTTCCGGGACAGGGGGCACTACGAGCAGTACTTC. It is translated as CASSFRDRGHYEQYF.

V usage is TRBV27 and J usage is TRBJ1-4; a weak D match, TRBD1 (5 bases). The germline V and J ends were trimmed by 7 bases and 3 bases, with 12 bases remaining between them. Germline CDR1 and CDR2: MNHEY and SMNVEV (reference sequence). The CDR3 contains 14 residues. CDR3 amino acids: CASKLGVANEKLFF. As DNA, the CDR3 is TGTGCCAGCAAATTAGGGGTGGCTAATGAAAAACTGTTTTTT.

V gene TRBV18 combines with J gene TRBJ1-1; perhaps TRBD1 as D (6 bases). Germline V gene sequence: CDR1 KGHSH, CDR2 LQKENI. Trimming took off 6 bases at V and 5 bases at J, with 13 bases between the two ends. The CDR3 length is 13 residues. For the CDR3, the DNA is TGTGCCAGCTCCCCCACCGGACAGACTGAAGCTTTCTTT. Translating gives CASSPTGQTEAFF.

V is TRBV29-1 and J is TRBJ2-1, with a tentative D call TRBD1 (5 bases). The germline V and J ends were trimmed by 7 bases and 7 bases, with 8 bases remaining between them. This CDR3 is 10 amino acids long. CDR1 is SQVTM and CDR2 is ANQGSEA in the germline V gene. CDR3: CSAAGNEQFF. For the CDR3, the DNA is TGCAGCGCGGCAGGGAATGAGCAGTTCTTC.

The chain links TRBV5-1 to TRBJ1-1; D might be TRBD1 (5 bases). Looked up from germline, CDR1 is SGHRS and CDR2 is YFSETQ. This CDR3 comprises 14 residues. With 1 base removed from V and 1 base from J, the gap between germline ends came to 8 bases. CDR3 DNA: TGCGCCAGCAGCTTGTGGGGGGGGAACACTGAAGCTTTCTTT. Protein product: CASSLWGGNTEAFF. Supplemented by reference TRBV5-1 and TRBJ1-1, the full variable domain reads KAGVTQTPRYLIKTRGQQVTLSCSPISGHRSVSWYQQTPGQGLQFLFEYFSETQRNKGNFPGRFSGRQFSNSRSEMNVSTLELGDSALYLCASSLWGGNTEAFFGQGTRLTVV.

There are a few counts of this clone. The chain employs TRBV1 and TRBJ2-3; TRBD2 is the table's D call, not checked against the DNA. TRBV1 is a listed pseudogene. This CDR3 is built from 17 residues. CDR3 sequence reads: CTSSQARAGQSTDTQYF. The CDR3 coding sequence is TGCACCAGCAGCCAAGCCAGGGCGGGGCAAAGCACAGATACGCAGTATTTT.

This clone was seen only a few times. The rearrangement uses TRBV6-1 and TRBJ1-3; no clear D. The CDR3 extends over 15 amino acids. The germline V and J ends were trimmed by 0 bases and 0 bases, with 6 bases remaining between them. Germline V gene data show CDR1 as MNHNS and CDR2 as SASEGT. The CDR3 coding sequence is TGTGCCAGCAGTGAAGCCGTCTCCTCTGGAAACACCATATATTTT. This encodes CASSEAVSSGNTIYF.

The V call is TRBV5-1, the J call TRBJ2-5, with TRBD2 matching over 7 bases. CDR3 size: 16 residues. The germline gives CDR1 SGHRS, CDR2 YFSETQ. V was clipped by 1 base and J by 1 base; unmatched bases: 7. The CDR3 sequence is CASSLRGAGIQETQYF. The CDR3 DNA follows: TGCGCCAGCAGCTTGAGGGGAGCGGGGATCCAAGAGACCCAGTACTTC.

The rearrangement joins TRBV2 to TRBJ2-1, with a tentative D call TRBD1 (5 bases). Trimming shortened V by 4 bases and J by 7 bases, and 14 bases separated the two germline ends. Germline values: CDR1 SNHLY, CDR2 FYNNEI. This CDR3 is built from 14 residues. In DNA form, the CDR3 reads TGTGCCAGCAGTGTGAATCGGCCAGGGAATGAGCAGTTCTTC. This gives the protein CASSVNRPGNEQFF.

The CDR3 sequence is CASSLTSAANTEAFF. In DNA, the CDR3 is TGTGCCAGCAGCCTTACTTCCGCCGCGAACACTGAAGCTTTCTTT. The chain joins TRBV11-2 to TRBJ1-1; D call uncertain. V lost 5 bases and J lost 1, with 14 bases in between. The CDR3 length is 15 residues. Looked up from germline, CDR1 is SGHAT and CDR2 is FQNNGV.

The chain links TRBV6-5 to TRBJ1-4; D unclear. The germline V gene encodes CDR1 MNHEY and CDR2 SVGAGI. V lost 4 bases, J lost 8 bases, and 14 bases lay in between. The CDR3 loop spans 14 amino acids. In DNA form, the CDR3 reads TGTGCCAGCAGTTTCGGGCAGCGGGAAGAAAAACTGTTTTTT. As protein: CASSFGQREEKLFF.